This T cell receptor beta chain was obtained from a study of T-cell memory formation after mild COVID-19. On the study more broadly: Clusters of TCRs were largely donor specific. Study results and limitations: Second-wave clones that peaked on day 37 lacked confirmed SARS-CoV-2 specificity.

V was pared by 4 bases and J by 4 bases, with 13 bases between. The CDR3 extends over 13 amino acids. Germline-derived CDR1 and CDR2 are SQVTM and ANQGSEA. About this clonotype itself: Its antigen is unknown.

One entry per CDR3 protein results from TCRdb running MiXCR on the 5' RACE reads. Among more than 300,000 distinct CDR3 sequences listed, roughly 13% were seen once. Sequencing was carried out using PBMCs or a T cell subset sorted from them (not recorded which). The chain links TRBV29-1 to TRBJ1-1; D unclear. This sequence was found in a man aged 18 to 30 who had mild COVID-19 (a few samples of this study predate the infection). Cell type and time point are not known. The CDR3 loop is CSVGEASGTEAFF. The DNA for the CDR3 is TGCAGCGTTGGGGAGGCGTCAGGCACTGAAGCTTTCTTT.